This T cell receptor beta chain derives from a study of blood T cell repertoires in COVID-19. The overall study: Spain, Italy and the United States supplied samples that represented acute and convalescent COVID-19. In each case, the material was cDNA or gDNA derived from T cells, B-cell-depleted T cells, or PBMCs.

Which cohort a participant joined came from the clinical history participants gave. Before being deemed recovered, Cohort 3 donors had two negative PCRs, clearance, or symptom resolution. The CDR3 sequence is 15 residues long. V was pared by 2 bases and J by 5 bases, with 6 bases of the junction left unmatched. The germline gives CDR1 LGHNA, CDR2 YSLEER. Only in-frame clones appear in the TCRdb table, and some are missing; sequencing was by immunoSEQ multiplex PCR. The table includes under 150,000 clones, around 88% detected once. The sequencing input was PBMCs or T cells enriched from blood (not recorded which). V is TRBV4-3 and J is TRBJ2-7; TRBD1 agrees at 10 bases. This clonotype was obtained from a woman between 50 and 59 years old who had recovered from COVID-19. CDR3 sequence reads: CASSQMTGGEDEQYF. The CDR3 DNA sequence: TGCGCCAGCAGCCAAATGACAGGGGGCGAAGACGAGCAGTACTTC.